This entry lists 9 T cell receptor beta chains sequenced from one sample in a study of tumor-infiltrating lymphocytes in primary liver carcinoma. Production of TCR beta cDNA used 400 to 600 ng total RNA together with a constant-region primer. Slightly modified ARM-PCR, run as three nested multiplex PCR rounds, produced the TCR beta libraries. The study ran its first two PCR rounds for nine to eleven cycles each, using TRBV1-TRBV30 forward primers and a C-beta reverse primer. TCRdb reprocessed the multiplex PCR reads via MiXCR and lists one record per CDR3 protein. The sample has hundreds of thousands of distinct CDR3 sequences, roughly two thirds seen once; the top ten hold 9% to 10%. They got blood RNA out of unsorted whole blood and also pulled out germline DNA. Material for sequencing was peripheral blood. These receptors all stem from a man aged 35 to 55 with primary liver carcinoma and hepatitis B virus infection.

As concerns this clonotype: A much larger clonotype is one base distant, so this may be a read error. As the CDR3 is not closed by the conserved phenylalanine or tryptophan, this likely results from a read error. V and J are TRBV14 and TRBJ1-1, with a possible D match to TRBD1 (6 bases). Germline CDR1 and CDR2: SGHDN and FVKESK. There are 14 residues in the CDR3. V lost 2 bases and J 5 bases, leaving 12 bases between the germline ends. Written as DNA, the CDR3 is TGTGCCAGCAGCCAACAGGGGCGGGGTACTGAAGCTTTCCTT. Encoded protein: CASSQQGRGTEAFL.

This clonotype has just one count. A read error may explain this, as a much larger clone is one base away. Here the CDR3 reads CSAAGTEKDNEQFF. The CDR3 bases are TGCAGCGCCGCCGGGACAGAGAAGGACAATGAGCAGTTCTTC. The chain combines TRBV29-1 with TRBJ2-1; 7 nucleotides align to TRBD1. The CDR3 covers 14 residues. The V and J ends lost 7 bases and 5 bases, in that order; junction bases with no gene match: 11. Germline V CDR1 and CDR2: SQVTM, ANQGSEA.

For this clonotype: Its ends do not fully match the called genes, so a read error is possible. The V and J genes are TRBV10-3 and TRBJ2-1; D may be TRBD1 (6 bases). This CDR3 spans 14 amino acids. The germline V gene encodes CDR1 ENHRY and CDR2 SYGVKD. CDR3 in amino acids: CVISENTGSNEQFF. CDR3 DNA: TGTGTCATCAGTGAGAATACAGGGTCTAACGAGCAGTTCTTC.

This clonotype was seen a few times. This sequence joins TRBV5-1 and TRBJ1-2; TRBD1 matches at 8 bases. The length of the CDR3 is 16 residues. V trimming: 0 bases; J trimming: 2 bases; junction bases outside the gene matches: 6. CDR1 is SGHRS, CDR2 YFSETQ, per germline. Here the CDR3 reads CASSLGLDRVNYGYTF. In DNA, the CDR3 is TGCGCCAGCAGCTTGGGGTTGGACAGGGTAAACTATGGCTACACCTTC.

Concerning this clonotype itself: The germline gene is not matched at one end of the junction; a read error may be the cause. This chain uses TRBV15 with TRBJ1-2; weak D call: TRBD1 (5 bases). CDR3 length: 13 residues. Germline V CDR1 and CDR2: LNHNV, YYDKDF (reference sequence). The CDR3 nucleotides read TGTGCCACCAGCGGAGACAGAAACTATGGCTACACCTTC. Translated, it gives CATSGDRNYGYTF.

As to this clonotype: This CDR3 is missing its conserved last phenylalanine or tryptophan, likely due to a read error. This sequence joins TRBV11-2 and TRBJ2-7; possibly TRBD1 or TRBD2 for D (6 bases each). Germline lookup yields CDR1 SGHAT and CDR2 FQNNGV. The CDR3 is 13 residues long. The CDR3 sequence: CVSSLERGDEQYL. DNA for the CDR3: TGTGTCAGCAGCTTAGAGAGGGGGGACGAGCAGTACTTA.

The V and J genes are TRBV6-1 and TRBJ2-5, with D maybe TRBD2 (6 bases). Trimming removed 6 bases at V and 1 base at J, with 18 bases between. This CDR3 spans 16 amino acids. Germline V gives CDR1 MNHNS, CDR2 SASEGT. The CDR3 loop is CASRRERLVCQETQYF. The CDR3, as DNA: TGTGCCAGCAGGAGAGAGAGACTAGTATGCCAAGAGACCCAGTACTTC.

This clonotype was recorded once. A read error is possible here, since a much larger clone lies one base away. The chain uses TRBV5-4 and TRBJ2-3; perhaps TRBD2 as D (6 bases). CDR1 and CDR2 from the germline V gene are SGHNT and YYREEE (reference sequence). The CDR3 has 17 residues. Trimming pared 0 bases from V and 3 bases from J, leaving 17 bases between. The CDR3 DNA is TGTGCCAGCAGCTTGGGGGGGGACCAAACCCGAACAGATACGCAGTATTTT. Its translation: CASSLGGDQTRTDTQYF.

As regards this clonotype: This CDR3 fails to terminate in the conserved phenylalanine or tryptophan, so it likely reflects a read error. The chain employs TRBV6-5 and TRBJ1-1; D ambiguous. The CDR3 contains 13 residues. Germline-derived CDR1 and CDR2 are MNHEY and SVGAGI. The CDR3 loop is CASSPAEGTEAFL. The CDR3 nucleotides are TGCGCCAGCAGCCCCGCGGAGGGTACTGAAGCTTTCCTT.